The rows below give T cell receptor beta chains drawn from one sample of a study of blood T cell repertoires in COVID-19. Sequencing used immunoSEQ multiplex PCR; TCRdb keeps in-frame clones, though not all of them. Of 310,000 or so clones detected, around 90% appear once; the ten largest clones hold roughly 1.3%. The sample taken for sequencing was peripheral blood. The receptors come from a man aged 65-85 years with acute or convalescent COVID-19. Both conserved end residues are part of each CDR3. Fields, in order: CDR3 DNA, CDR3 protein, J gene, V gene, D gene, clone size. D genes are given only for firm matches. Clone size appears in some rows only: once, few, many, or a class for an expanded clone.

DNA: TGTGCCACCAGCTTGAGAGTGACAGCTAGCACAGATACGCAGTATTTT
CDR3: CATSLRVTASTDTQYF
J: TRBJ2-3
V: TRBV15
D: .
size: .

DNA: TGTGCCAGTAGTACGACAGGGGATGGGACTGAAGCTTTCTTT
CDR3: CASSTTGDGTEAFF
J: TRBJ1-1
V: TRBV19
D: TRBD1
size: .

DNA: TGCAGCGTTCACAGGGGCGGTGCCGGGGAGCTGTTTTTT
CDR3: CSVHRGGAGELFF
J: TRBJ2-2
V: TRBV29-1
D: TRBD1
size: .

DNA: TGTGCCAGCAGCTTGTCAGGGAACACCGGGGAGCTGTTTTTT
CDR3: CASSLSGNTGELFF
J: TRBJ2-2
V: TRBV7-3
D: .
size: .

DNA: TGTGCCAGCAGCGGGGGAGTCAAGACCCAGTACTTC
CDR3: CASSGGVKTQYF
J: TRBJ2-5
V: TRBV6-6
D: .
size: .

DNA: TGTGCCATCAGTGAGCCGGGACAGGGGGGTCAAGAGACCCAGTACTTC
CDR3: CAISEPGQGGQETQYF
J: TRBJ2-5
V: TRBV10-3
D: TRBD1
size: .

DNA: TGTGCCAGCAGTTCGCAGGGGGTTAATGGAAACACCATATATTTT
CDR3: CASSSQGVNGNTIYF
J: TRBJ1-3
V: TRBV28
D: TRBD1
size: .

DNA: TGTGCCAGCAGCTTATTAGGACAGGGCGGTGGTCAGCCCCAGCATTTT
CDR3: CASSLLGQGGGQPQHF
J: TRBJ1-5
V: TRBV7-2
D: TRBD1
size: .

DNA: TGTGCCACCAGTGATTTCCAGTTTAATGAGCAGTTCTTC
CDR3: CATSDFQFNEQFF
J: TRBJ2-1
V: TRBV24-1
D: .
size: .

DNA: TGTGCCAGCAGTTATGGGGGGGAGACCCAGTACTTC
CDR3: CASSYGGETQYF
J: TRBJ2-5
V: TRBV6-2/TRBV6-3
D: .
size: .

DNA: TGTGCCAGCAGCCAGAAGACAGAAAACACTGAAGCTTTCTTT
CDR3: CASSQKTENTEAFF
J: TRBJ1-1
V: TRBV7-2
D: .
size: .

DNA: TGTGCCAGCAGCCGGTCGGGTTCCAATGAAAAACTGTTTTTT
CDR3: CASSRSGSNEKLFF
J: TRBJ1-4
V: TRBV4-2
D: .
size: .

DNA: TGCAGTGCTAGTCTAGGGCAGGGGCCCACTCAGCCCCAGCATTTT
CDR3: CSASLGQGPTQPQHF
J: TRBJ1-5
V: TRBV20-1
D: .
size: .

DNA: TGTGCCAGCAGCTTAGCCAACGAGGCCGCTGGCTACACCTTC
CDR3: CASSLANEAAGYTF
J: TRBJ1-2
V: TRBV7-2
D: .
size: .

DNA: TGTGCCAGCAGCCTCTCCTCCACTTCGCGGGGTTACTACGAGCAGTACTTC
CDR3: CASSLSSTSRGYYEQYF
J: TRBJ2-7
V: TRBV7-2
D: .
size: .

DNA: TGTGCCAGCAGCCAAAGCCGACTAGGTGACAGGGGGCCGAATGGCTACACCTTC
CDR3: CASSQSRLGDRGPNGYTF
J: TRBJ1-2
V: TRBV3-1/TRBV3-2
D: TRBD1
size: .

DNA: TGTGCCAGCAGCCCTCTCGGAGGGTCCAACACCGGGGAGCTGTTTTTT
CDR3: CASSPLGGSNTGELFF
J: TRBJ2-2
V: TRBV5-7
D: .
size: .

DNA: TGTGCCAGCAGCTCCAGGCTTAATGAAAAACTGTTTTTT
CDR3: CASSSRLNEKLFF
J: TRBJ1-4
V: TRBV7-9
D: .
size: once

DNA: TGTGCCACCAGCCTTAGCGGGAGTAGGTCGAATACGCAGTATTTT
CDR3: CATSLSGSRSNTQYF
J: TRBJ2-3
V: TRBV15
D: TRBD2
size: .

DNA: TGTGCCATACCTGACAGGGAAGGTTCAGATACGCAGTATTTT
CDR3: CAIPDREGSDTQYF
J: TRBJ2-3
V: TRBV10-3
D: TRBD1
size: .

DNA: TGTGCCAGCAGATCCGACAGGGCGAACACTGAAGCTTTCTTT
CDR3: CASRSDRANTEAFF
J: TRBJ1-1
V: TRBV6-5
D: TRBD1
size: .

DNA: TGTGCCAGCAGTTACCCGACAGGGGGCATTGAAAACATTCAGTACTTC
CDR3: CASSYPTGGIENIQYF
J: TRBJ2-4
V: TRBV6-2/TRBV6-3
D: TRBD1
size: .

DNA: TGCGCCAGCAGGGCCGGGACAGATGAAAATGAGCAGTTCTTC
CDR3: CASRAGTDENEQFF
J: TRBJ2-1
V: TRBV5-1
D: TRBD1
size: once

DNA: TGCGCCAGCAGCCAAGAACTCAACTATGGCTACACCTTC
CDR3: CASSQELNYGYTF
J: TRBJ1-2
V: TRBV4-1
D: .
size: .

DNA: TGTGCAAGTCGCTTAGGGGGACTAGCGGGGAGTACAAATGAGCAGTTCTTC
CDR3: CASRLGGLAGSTNEQFF
J: TRBJ2-1
V: TRBV12-2
D: .
size: .

DNA: TGTGCCAGCAGCGTAGGGGGGAGGATTGGAAACACCATATATTTT
CDR3: CASSVGGRIGNTIYF
J: TRBJ1-3
V: TRBV13
D: .
size: .

DNA: TGTGCCAGCAGCCAAGTGAATGAGGGCCCAGTCGAGCAGTACTTC
CDR3: CASSQVNEGPVEQYF
J: TRBJ2-7
V: TRBV3-1/TRBV3-2
D: .
size: few

DNA: TGTGCCAGCAACCCTAGGGGGGCAGGGGGAAGGACTGAAGCTTTCTTT
CDR3: CASNPRGAGGRTEAFF
J: TRBJ1-1
V: TRBV28
D: TRBD1
size: .

DNA: TGTGCCAGCAGCCCCGCGGGGGTTCGGATGAACACTGAAGCTTTCTTT
CDR3: CASSPAGVRMNTEAFF
J: TRBJ1-1
V: TRBV5-5
D: .
size: .

DNA: TGTGCCAGCAGATATGGACAGTATCCCTACAATGAGCAGTTCTTC
CDR3: CASRYGQYPYNEQFF
J: TRBJ2-1
V: TRBV11-1
D: .
size: .

DNA: TGTGCCAGCAGCCAAGATCTGGCCTCGACTAATGAAAAACTGTTTTTT
CDR3: CASSQDLASTNEKLFF
J: TRBJ1-4
V: TRBV4-2
D: .
size: .

DNA: TGCGCCAGCAGCTCTGCCGGGACAGAAGAGACCCAGTACTTC
CDR3: CASSSAGTEETQYF
J: TRBJ2-5
V: TRBV5-1
D: TRBD1
size: .

DNA: TGTGCCAGTAGTATAGCCAGGGGGCTTCAGCCCCAGCATTTT
CDR3: CASSIARGLQPQHF
J: TRBJ1-5
V: TRBV19
D: TRBD1
size: .

DNA: TGTGCCAGCAGCTTATATAGGAGGAACACCGGGGAGCTGTTTTTT
CDR3: CASSLYRRNTGELFF
J: TRBJ2-2
V: TRBV7-2
D: .
size: .

DNA: TGTGCCACCAGGACAGAAGCGAACACCGGGGAGCTGTTTTTT
CDR3: CATRTEANTGELFF
J: TRBJ2-2
V: TRBV2
D: .
size: .

DNA: TGCGCCAGCAGCTTGGTGAGCTCTAACTATGGCTACACCTTC
CDR3: CASSLVSSNYGYTF
J: TRBJ1-2
V: TRBV5-1
D: .
size: once

DNA: TGTGCCAGCAGCTTGCCAGGGGCGCGAGAGCAGTACTTC
CDR3: CASSLPGAREQYF
J: TRBJ2-7
V: TRBV7-2
D: .
size: .

DNA: TGTGCCTGGAGTGTACAGGGTAGGGTCTACGAGCAGTACTTC
CDR3: CAWSVQGRVYEQYF
J: TRBJ2-7
V: TRBV30
D: .
size: once

DNA: TGTGCCAGTAGTACGACCAGGGGAATTCGCTCCTACGAGCAGTACTTC
CDR3: CASSTTRGIRSYEQYF
J: TRBJ2-7
V: TRBV19
D: .
size: .

DNA: TGTGCCAGCAGCTTAATAGCGGGGGAGGAAGAGACCCAGTACTTC
CDR3: CASSLIAGEEETQYF
J: TRBJ2-5
V: TRBV7-3
D: TRBD2
size: once

DNA: TGTGCCAGCAGTCCCGGACAGGGGGACTACAATGAGCAGTTCTTC
CDR3: CASSPGQGDYNEQFF
J: TRBJ2-1
V: TRBV28
D: TRBD1
size: .

DNA: TGTGCCAGCAGTCTAACCGGGACAGGCCGAGGCTACACCTTC
CDR3: CASSLTGTGRGYTF
J: TRBJ1-2
V: TRBV28
D: TRBD1
size: .

DNA: TGTGCCACCGAACGGGGACAGGGATCCTACGAGCAGTACTTC
CDR3: CATERGQGSYEQYF
J: TRBJ2-7
V: TRBV7-2
D: TRBD1
size: .

DNA: TGTGCCAGCAGCCCCGGGACAGGGGGCATCTATGGCTACACCTTC
CDR3: CASSPGTGGIYGYTF
J: TRBJ1-2
V: TRBV7-2
D: TRBD1
size: .

DNA: TGCGCCAGCAGCTTGGTAGTTAGCGGTAGCACAGATACGCAGTATTTT
CDR3: CASSLVVSGSTDTQYF
J: TRBJ2-3
V: TRBV5-1
D: .
size: .

DNA: TGTGCCAGCAGCCCGGTGTCTCCCACAGATACGCAGTATTTT
CDR3: CASSPVSPTDTQYF
J: TRBJ2-3
V: TRBV11-2
D: .
size: few

DNA: TGTGCCAGCAGTGGACGACAGGGAACCTACGAGCAGTACTTC
CDR3: CASSGRQGTYEQYF
J: TRBJ2-7
V: TRBV2
D: TRBD1
size: .

DNA: TGTGCCAGCAGTTATTCCAGGATTGGCTACACCTTC
CDR3: CASSYSRIGYTF
J: TRBJ1-2
V: TRBV6-2/TRBV6-3
D: .
size: .

DNA: TGTGCCAGCAGTTACTCGGCTAGGGGGTCCTACAATGAGCAGTTCTTC
CDR3: CASSYSARGSYNEQFF
J: TRBJ2-1
V: TRBV6-6
D: .
size: .

DNA: TGTGCCAGCAGGTCGAGAGGGAATCAAGAGACCCAGTACTTC
CDR3: CASRSRGNQETQYF
J: TRBJ2-5
V: TRBV14
D: .
size: few

DNA: TGTGCCATCAGGGGACAGGGCGACACTGAAGCTTTCTTT
CDR3: CAIRGQGDTEAFF
J: TRBJ1-1
V: TRBV10-3
D: TRBD1
size: .

DNA: TGTGCCAGCAGCTTACAGACACTCACAGATACGCAGTATTTT
CDR3: CASSLQTLTDTQYF
J: TRBJ2-3
V: TRBV7-9
D: .
size: .

DNA: TGTGCCAGCTCACCCCGACTAGCGGGAGACTACGAGCAGTACTTC
CDR3: CASSPRLAGDYEQYF
J: TRBJ2-7
V: TRBV18
D: TRBD2
size: few